This T cell receptor (beta chain) was profiled in a study of T cell responses to AZD1222 COVID-19 vaccine. Findings and caveats of the study: Variant regions that are unmutated are reportedly the target of nearly half of spike-specific TCRs. In a largely white British group with more females than males, clonal diversity was possibly underestimated. There were vaccine-associated CD4 TCRs across spike, dominant at 160-218 and 743-854.

As to this clone: Its specificity is unknown.

TCRdb's copy holds only in-frame clones and misses some; the assay was immunoSEQ multiplex PCR. This sample has 95,000 to 150,000 clones; roughly 91% occur once, and the top ten carry 4.4%. Losses at the gene ends were 2 bases for V and 0 bases for J; bases not matched to a gene: 10. The CDR3 totals 17 residues. The germline V gene has CDR1 MNHEY and CDR2 SVGEGT. This TCR came from an adult in good health. V and J are TRBV6-2 or TRBV6-3 and TRBJ2-7; TRBD2 matches at 7 bases. This sample comprised peripheral blood, obtained on day 0 of AZD1222 vaccination. CDR3 amino acids: CASSYAGGSRSSYEQYF. Written as DNA, the CDR3 is TGTGCCAGCAGTTACGCCGGCGGGAGCCGGAGCTCCTACGAGCAGTACTTC.